The 5 T cell receptor beta chains reported below all come from one sample, sequenced in a study of CXCR3-negative and CXCR3-positive naive CD8 T cells (dated by TCRdb to the late 2010s). What the authors observed across the whole study: Compared with CXCR3-negative naive cells, CXCR3-positive naive cells had TRB CDR3s with higher hydrophobicity (lower Kidera factor 4), lower energy, and higher strength and volume indices.

Which antigens these TCRs recognize remains unknown. Data came from a NextSeq 550. The Human TCR Profiling Kit (MiLaboratory) was used to prepare UMI-labeled 5' RACE TRB cDNA libraries. With the reads reprocessed by TCRdb, a single entry stands for each CDR3 protein sequence and no DNA is reported. This specimen's table enumerates 85,000 to 120,000 distinct CDR3 sequences. Jointly, the top ten make up approximately 0.37% of the sample. Sequences were obtained from naive CXCR3+ CD8+ T cells from blood. Sample cell subset or site, as interpreted from the label and publication: CD45RO-CCR7+CD27+CD95- naive CD8+ T cells expressing CXCR3 (TNR3+). The origin of the receptors is a human donor in good health. Some clones in this sample may be carry-over from other donors' samples.

The V and J genes are TRBV6-5 and TRBJ2-5. Germline CDR1 is MNHEY and CDR2 is SVGAGI. CDR3 length equals 14 residues. The CDR3 sequence: CASTVSGKQETQYF.

The J gene is TRBJ1-2, the V gene TRBV7-2; checking the TCRdb D call of TRBD1 is not possible without DNA. Per germline, CDR1 SGHTA and CDR2 FQGNSA. The CDR3 sequence is 14 residues long. The CDR3 spells CASSPRQGADGYTF.

The gene calls are TRBV2 and TRBJ2-3; TCRdb outputs TRBD1, but without DNA this stays unchecked. CDR3 size: 16 residues. Germline loops: CDR1 SNHLY, CDR2 FYNNEI. This CDR3 is CASTARAGRSTDTQYF. Using reference TRBV2 and TRBJ2-3 for the parts outside the CDR3, the full variable domain is EPEVTQTPSHQVTQMGQEVILRCVPISNHLYFYWYRQILGQKVEFLVSFYNNEISEKSEIFDDQFSVERPDGSNFTLKIRSTKLEDSAMYFCASTARAGRSTDTQYFGPGTRLTVL.

V and J are TRBV7-3 and TRBJ2-1; no DNA is available, so the TRBD2 call from TCRdb remains unchecked. Germline V gene sequence: CDR1 SGHTA, CDR2 FQGTGA. The length of the CDR3 is 14 residues. CDR3: CASSLLAGWGEQFF.

The genes are TRBV6-8 and TRBJ2-2; the TRBD1 assignment by TCRdb is unverifiable without DNA. The CDR3 runs to 20 residues. The germline V gene encodes CDR1 MNHGY and CDR2 SAAAGT. The CDR3 spells CASSYNLTGTGITNTGELFF.